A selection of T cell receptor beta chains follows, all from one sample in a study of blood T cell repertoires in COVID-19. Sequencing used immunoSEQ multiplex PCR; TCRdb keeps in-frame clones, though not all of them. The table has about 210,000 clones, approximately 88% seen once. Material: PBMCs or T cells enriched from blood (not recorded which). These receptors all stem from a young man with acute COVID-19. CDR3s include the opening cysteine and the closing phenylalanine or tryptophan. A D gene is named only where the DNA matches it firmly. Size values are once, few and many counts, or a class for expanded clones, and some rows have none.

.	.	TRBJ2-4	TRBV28	CASSFLGSAAKNIQYF	TGTGCCAGCAGTTTTCTGGGTAGCGCAGCCAAAAACATTCAGTACTTC
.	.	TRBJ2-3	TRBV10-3	CAIKRSASTDTQYF	TGTGCCATCAAGCGGTCAGCGAGCACAGATACGCAGTATTTT
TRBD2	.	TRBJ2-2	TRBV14	CASSQATSGSIGELFF	TGTGCCAGCAGCCAAGCTACTAGCGGGAGTATCGGGGAGCTGTTTTTT
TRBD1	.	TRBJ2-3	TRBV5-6	CASSLTGVADTQYF	TGTGCCAGCAGCTTGACAGGGGTGGCGGATACGCAGTATTTT
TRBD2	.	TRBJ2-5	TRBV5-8	CASSTSGTSGRNQETQYF	TGTGCCAGCAGCACCTCCGGGACTAGCGGGAGGAATCAAGAGACCCAGTACTTC
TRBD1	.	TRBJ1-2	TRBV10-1	CASSRTGDDGYTF	TGCGCCAGCAGTAGAACAGGGGACGATGGCTACACCTTC
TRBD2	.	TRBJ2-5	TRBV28	CASSPLAGGETQYF	TGTGCCAGCAGTCCTCTAGCGGGAGGAGAGACCCAGTACTTC
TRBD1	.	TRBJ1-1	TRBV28	CASSLTGQQHTEAFF	TGTGCCAGCAGTCTAACGGGACAGCAACACACTGAAGCTTTCTTT
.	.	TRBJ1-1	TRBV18	CATLTSPDTEAFF	TGTGCCACCCTGACATCGCCGGATACTGAAGCTTTCTTT
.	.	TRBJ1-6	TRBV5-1	CASSPESSYNSPLHF	TGCGCCAGCAGCCCCGAGAGCTCCTATAATTCACCCCTCCACTTT
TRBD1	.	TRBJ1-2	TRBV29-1	CSAGTDFYGYTF	TGCAGCGCCGGGACAGATTTCTATGGCTACACCTTC
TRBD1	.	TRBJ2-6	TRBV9	CASSVEPGQGAPGANVLTF	TGTGCCAGCAGCGTAGAACCGGGACAGGGGGCGCCTGGGGCCAACGTCCTGACTTTC
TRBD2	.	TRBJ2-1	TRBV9	CASSPGTSGEGSYNEQFF	TGTGCCAGCAGCCCCGGGACTAGCGGGGAAGGCTCCTACAATGAGCAGTTCTTC
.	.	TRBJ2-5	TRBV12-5	CASRGLAKETQYF	TGTGCTAGTCGCGGACTCGCAAAAGAGACCCAGTACTTC
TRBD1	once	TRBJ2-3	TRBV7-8	CASSAGQGRATRTQYF	TGTGCCAGCAGCGCGGGACAGGGAAGGGCCACAAGGACGCAGTATTTT
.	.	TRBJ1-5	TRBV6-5	CASAGAQGQPQHF	TGTGCCAGCGCAGGGGCTCAGGGCCAGCCCCAGCATTTT
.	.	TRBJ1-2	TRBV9	CASSQAGARGYTF	TGTGCCAGCAGCCAAGCGGGGGCGCGTGGCTACACCTTC
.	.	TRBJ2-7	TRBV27	CASSPGYSYEQYF	TGTGCCAGCTCACCCGGTTACTCCTACGAGCAGTACTTC
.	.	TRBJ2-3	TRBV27	CASSLSLGAATMDTQYF	TGTGCCAGCAGTTTATCTCTGGGAGCGGCGACTATGGATACGCAGTATTTT
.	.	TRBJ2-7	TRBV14	CASSQVGGPHEQYF	TGTGCCAGCAGCCAAGTCGGCGGTCCCCACGAGCAGTACTTC
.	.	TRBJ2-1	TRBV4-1	CASSQVGTIEQFF	TGCGCCAGCAGCCAAGTCGGAACTATCGAGCAGTTCTTC
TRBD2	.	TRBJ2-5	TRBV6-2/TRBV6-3	CASSPTGTSGGWETQYF	TGTGCCAGCAGCCCTACCGGGACTAGCGGGGGGTGGGAGACCCAGTACTTC
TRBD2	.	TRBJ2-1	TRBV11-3	CASSPYNSGSGYEQFF	TGTGCCAGCAGCCCCTACAATAGCGGGAGTGGGTATGAGCAGTTCTTC
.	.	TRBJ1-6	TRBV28	CASSPSGSYNSPLHF	TGTGCCAGCAGTCCCAGTGGCTCCTATAATTCACCCCTCCACTTT
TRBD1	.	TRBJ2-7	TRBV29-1	CSVVARGLSYEQYF	TGCAGCGTTGTGGCCAGGGGGCTGTCCTACGAGCAGTACTTC
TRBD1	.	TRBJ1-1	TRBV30	CAWSVLGPGQGEAFF	TGTGCCTGGAGTGTACTCGGACCGGGACAGGGGGAAGCTTTCTTT
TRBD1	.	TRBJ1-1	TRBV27	CASSFGTENTEAFF	TGTGCCAGCAGTTTCGGGACAGAAAACACTGAAGCTTTCTTT
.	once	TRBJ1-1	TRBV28	CASSFIVTEAFF	TGTGCCAGCAGTTTCATAGTAACTGAAGCTTTCTTT
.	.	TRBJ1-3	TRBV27	CASSFGWWAGIGNTIYF	TGTGCCAGCAGTTTTGGGTGGTGGGCGGGGATTGGAAACACCATATATTTT
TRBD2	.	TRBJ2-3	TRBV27	CASSLGLAGPGTSTDTQYF	TGTGCCAGCAGTCTGGGACTAGCGGGACCCGGAACTAGCACAGATACGCAGTATTTT
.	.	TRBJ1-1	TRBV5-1	CASSLDRVEAFF	TGCGCCAGCAGCTTGGACAGGGTTGAAGCTTTCTTT
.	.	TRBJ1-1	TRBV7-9	CASSLDQGTTEAFF	TGTGCCAGCAGCTTAGACCAGGGAACCACTGAAGCTTTCTTT
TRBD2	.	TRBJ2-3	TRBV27	CASSFPSGASDTQYF	TGTGCCAGCAGTTTCCCTAGCGGGGCCTCGGATACGCAGTATTTT
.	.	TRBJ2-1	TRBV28	CASMRGSYNEQFF	TGTGCCAGCATGCGGGGCTCCTACAATGAGCAGTTCTTC
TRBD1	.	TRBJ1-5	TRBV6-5	CASSYIGTGLDQPQHF	TGTGCCAGCAGTTACATAGGGACAGGGTTAGATCAGCCCCAGCATTTT